Listed below are T cell receptor beta chains from one sample, sequenced in a study of blood T cell repertoires in COVID-19. TCRdb keeps only in-frame clones here, not all; method: immunoSEQ multiplex PCR. The sample comprises 120,000 or so clones, 78% of which are singletons, and roughly 2.1% rests with the top ten. Sequenced material: peripheral blood. The receptors here all came from a man aged 65-85 years with acute or convalescent COVID-19. CDR3s include the opening cysteine and the closing phenylalanine or tryptophan. D genes are given only for firm matches. Part of the rows lack a size; the others show once, few, many or a class for expanded clones.

V	size	D	J	DNA	CDR3
TRBV2	-	-	TRBJ1-4	TGTGCCAGCAGCCTGTCAGGGACAACTAATGAAAAACTGTTTTTT	CASSLSGTTNEKLFF
TRBV19	-	-	TRBJ1-1	TGTGCCAGTAGTATAGGGACTACATGGACGGTGAACACTGAAGCTTTCTTT	CASSIGTTWTVNTEAFF
TRBV4-3	once	-	TRBJ2-1	TGCGCCAGCAGCCGCCTGAATAGCGGAAGCTCCTACAATGAGCAGTTCTTC	CASSRLNSGSSYNEQFF
TRBV4-1	-	-	TRBJ1-4	TGCGCCAGCAGCCCTTCTCCGCAGGGGAGTGAAAAACTGTTTTTT	CASSPSPQGSEKLFF
TRBV15	-	-	TRBJ1-2	TGTGCCACCAGCAGTAGTCCAGGGTCTAACTATGGCTACACCTTC	CATSSSPGSNYGYTF
TRBV6-5	-	-	TRBJ1-1	TGTGCCAGCAGTTTGACAGCTCTCTACACTGAAGCTTTCTTT	CASSLTALYTEAFF
TRBV6-5	-	-	TRBJ1-1	TGTGCCAGCAGTTACTTTGGGGGCGGAAACACTGAAGCTTTCTTT	CASSYFGGGNTEAFF
TRBV19	-	TRBD1	TRBJ2-2	TGTGCCAGTAAGAATAGGGACAGGCTAGAGGCCGGGGAGCTGTTTTTT	CASKNRDRLEAGELFF
TRBV5-1	-	-	TRBJ1-1	TGCGCCAGCAGCCCCAGAGGGACTCCTATGAACACTGAAGCTTTCTTT	CASSPRGTPMNTEAFF
TRBV24-1	few	TRBD2	TRBJ2-1	TGTGCCACCAGTGATCCCGCTCCGGGACTAGCGGGCGCTAGCTCCTACAATGAGCAGTTCTTC	CATSDPAPGLAGASSYNEQFF
TRBV7-2	-	-	TRBJ1-1	TGTGCCAGCAGCCAACAGGCGAACACTGAAGCTTTCTTT	CASSQQANTEAFF
TRBV6-6	-	TRBD1	TRBJ1-3	TGTGCCAGCAGTCGACAGGGTTCTGGAAACACCATATATTTT	CASSRQGSGNTIYF
TRBV7-3	-	TRBD1	TRBJ2-2	TGTGCCAGCAGCCGCTCCGGGACAGGGGGCACCGGGGAGCTGTTTTTT	CASSRSGTGGTGELFF
TRBV12-3/TRBV12-4	-	TRBD1	TRBJ1-2	TGTGCCAGCAGTTTCCGACAGGGTGGAGGCTACACCTTC	CASSFRQGGGYTF
TRBV7-3	-	-	TRBJ2-2	TGTGCCAGCAGCTCTTCACCCAGGAACACCGGGGAGCTGTTTTTT	CASSSSPRNTGELFF